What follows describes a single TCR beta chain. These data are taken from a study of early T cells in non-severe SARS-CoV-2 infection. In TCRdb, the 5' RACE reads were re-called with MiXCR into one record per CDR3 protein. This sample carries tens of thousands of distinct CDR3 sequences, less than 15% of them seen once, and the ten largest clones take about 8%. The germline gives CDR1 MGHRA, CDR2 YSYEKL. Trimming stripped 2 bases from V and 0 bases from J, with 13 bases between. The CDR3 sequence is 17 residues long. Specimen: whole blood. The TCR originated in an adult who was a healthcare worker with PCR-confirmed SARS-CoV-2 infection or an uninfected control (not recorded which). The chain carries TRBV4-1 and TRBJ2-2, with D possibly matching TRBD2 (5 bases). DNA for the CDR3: TGCGCCAGCAGCCAACCGACTACCGATGCGAACACCGGGGAGCTGTTTTTT. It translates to CASSQPTTDANTGELFF.